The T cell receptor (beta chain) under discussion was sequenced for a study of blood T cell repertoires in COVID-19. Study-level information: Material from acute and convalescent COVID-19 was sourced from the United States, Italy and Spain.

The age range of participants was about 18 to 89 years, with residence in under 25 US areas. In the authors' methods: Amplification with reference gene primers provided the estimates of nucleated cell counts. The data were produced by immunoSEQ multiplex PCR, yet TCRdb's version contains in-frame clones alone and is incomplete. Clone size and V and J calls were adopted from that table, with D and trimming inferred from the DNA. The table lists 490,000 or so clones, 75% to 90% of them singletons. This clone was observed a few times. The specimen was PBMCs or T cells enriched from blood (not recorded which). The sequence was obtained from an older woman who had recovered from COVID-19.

The CDR3 region is CASSNQGAGNSPLHF. DNA of the CDR3: TGTGCCAGCAGCAACCAGGGGGCGGGTAATTCACCCCTCCACTTT. The chain has TRBV11-3 and TRBJ1-6; 8 positions match TRBD1. Trimming took 5 bases from V and 6 from J; bases not matched to a gene: 6. There are 15 residues in the CDR3. Germline V gene sequence: CDR1 SGHNT, CDR2 YENEEA.